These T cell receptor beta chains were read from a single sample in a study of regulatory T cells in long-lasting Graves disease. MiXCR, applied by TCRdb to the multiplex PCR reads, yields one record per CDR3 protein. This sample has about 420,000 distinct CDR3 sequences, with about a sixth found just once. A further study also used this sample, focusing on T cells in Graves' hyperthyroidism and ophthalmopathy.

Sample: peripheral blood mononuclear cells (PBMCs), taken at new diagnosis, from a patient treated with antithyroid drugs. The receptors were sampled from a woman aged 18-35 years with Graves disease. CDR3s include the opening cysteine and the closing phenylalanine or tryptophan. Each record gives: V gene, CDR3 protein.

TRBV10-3	CAISETQGTQYF
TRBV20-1	CSARAIRGGLSYEQYF
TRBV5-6	CASSLTSGFYEQYF
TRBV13	CASSPRLAVMSTDTQYF
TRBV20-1	CSARVGSSGGYEQYF
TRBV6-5	CASSYDPAGGKLSF
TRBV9	CASSTGTGGVETQYF
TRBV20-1	CSARDSGRAGEQFF
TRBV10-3	CAISESIGQGSYEQYF
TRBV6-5	CASSSTSALISGANVLTF
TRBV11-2	CASSLMRGFVGNTIYF
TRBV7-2	CASTNRASGTPYGYTF
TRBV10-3	CAISDSGHGNTIYF
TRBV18	CASSTPGQGGPGELFF
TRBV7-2	CASSQTSATYEQYF
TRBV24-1	CATSAWYNEKLFF
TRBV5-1	CASSSTGNTEAFF
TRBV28	CASSPYRGYTDTQYF
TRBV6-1	CASRDLRYEQYF
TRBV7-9	CASRTMDREGGYTF
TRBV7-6	CASSYRAAGVYNEQFF
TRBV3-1	CASRDRASTPEAFF
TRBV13	CASSLTSGEEQFF
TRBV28	CASNSGGRKEQFF
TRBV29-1	CSVDVDTGYGYTF
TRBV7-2	CASSLGAAVQETQYF
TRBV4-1	CASSQTDPSLTGNTIYF
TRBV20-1	CSASPLGGGTYKTGELFF